This passage covers 18 T cell receptor beta chains from one sample sequenced in a study of shared clonotypes between healthy human individuals. Profiled with immunoSEQ multiplex PCR; TCRdb holds only in-frame clones, not every one. The sample has some 2.1 million clones, roughly 93% seen once. The naive CD8 population came from CD45RO-negative cells selected for CCR7, without terminally differentiated effector memory CD45RA+ cells. Source material: naive CD8+ T cells from PBMCs. These receptor sequences come from a man aged 18 to 29 in good health. Some clones in this sample may be carry-over from other donors' samples.

The chain combines TRBV7-8 with TRBJ2-7, with a weak D call TRBD2 (6 bases). This CDR3 contains 15 residues. CDR1 and CDR2 from the germline V gene are SGHVS and FQNEAQ. V was shortened by 4 bases and J by 5 bases, with 18 bases between the two germline ends. CDR3 nucleotides: TGTGCCAGCAGCTACGGAGCGGGTCGGGGCAACGAGCAGTACTTC. This sequence encodes CASSYGAGRGNEQYF.

The chain employs TRBV6-5 and TRBJ2-5; D gene ambiguous. Germline V lookup: CDR1 MNHEY, CDR2 SVGAGI. Trimming cost V 2 bases and J 7 bases, with 14 bases left between them. The CDR3 covers 14 residues. CDR3: CASSYGEDRGTQYF. The CDR3 bases are TGTGCCAGCAGTTACGGAGAGGACCGAGGGACCCAGTACTTC.

The chain recombines TRBV4-3 with TRBJ1-2; D may be TRBD1 (6 bases). There are 15 residues in the CDR3. V lost 0 bases, J lost 0 bases, and 8 bases lay in between. Germline assignment: CDR1 LGHNA and CDR2 YSLEER. CDR3 in DNA: TGCGCCAGCAGCCAAGATAGGACAGCTAACTATGGCTACACCTTC. Translated, it gives CASSQDRTANYGYTF.

This sequence joins TRBV6-5 and TRBJ2-5, with 7 nucleotides matching TRBD1. CDR3 size: 15 residues. Germline assignment: CDR1 MNHEY and CDR2 SVGAGI. J was trimmed by 1 base and V by 2 bases; bases with no gene match: 4. The CDR3 spells CASSYNRGRQETQYF. The CDR3, as DNA: TGTGCCAGCAGTTACAACAGGGGCCGCCAAGAGACCCAGTACTTC.

In regard to this clone: Additional DNA sequences in this sample encode the identical CDR3. The chain has TRBV27 and TRBJ2-7, with D possibly being TRBD1 or TRBD2 (5 bases each). Trimming stripped 2 bases from V and 7 bases from J, with 9 bases between. The CDR3 covers 12 residues. The germline CDR1 and CDR2 sequences are MNHEY and SMNVEV (reference sequence). This chain's CDR3 is CASSLRGREQYF. The CDR3, as DNA: TGTGCCAGCAGTTTACGGGGCAGAGAGCAGTACTTC.

This clone was seen a single time. This rearrangement joins TRBV4-1 to TRBJ1-1; D unclear. Per the germline V gene, CDR1 is MGHRA and CDR2 is YSYEKL. The CDR3 has 17 residues. V shed 1 base and J shed 0 bases, with 15 bases lying between them. CDR3 sequence reads: CASSQVAEAGMNTEAFF. DNA for the CDR3: TGCGCCAGCAGCCAAGTGGCGGAGGCCGGCATGAACACTGAAGCTTTCTTT.

Here the CDR3 reads CASSKDRGSTEAFF. The CDR3 DNA reads TGTGCCAGCAGTAAGGACAGAGGATCCACTGAAGCTTTCTTT. This chain uses TRBV6-5 with TRBJ1-1; possibly TRBD1 for D (6 bases). The V gene's germline CDR1 is MNHEY and CDR2 SVGAGI. The V end lost 5 bases, the J end lost 4 bases, and 14 bases lay between the germline ends. This CDR3 has 14 amino acids.

This chain joins TRBV21-1 and TRBJ2-3; the D call of TRBD2 is as the table states it, not checked on the DNA. TRBV21-1 is a known pseudogene. The CDR3 totals 20 residues. CDR3 protein: CASSKLRGTSGDRATDTQYF. DNA for the CDR3: TGTGCCAGCAGCAAATTGCGGGGGACTAGCGGAGATCGAGCCACAGATACGCAGTATTTT.

This chain connects TRBV5-1 to TRBJ1-1, with D tentatively TRBD1 (5 bases). Trimming took 3 bases from V and 4 from J, leaving 31 bases between them. Germline CDR1 and CDR2: SGHRS and YFSETQ. The CDR3 extends over 20 amino acids. For the CDR3, the DNA is TGCGCCAGCAGCTCCCCGGGACCCGAACACCTACCGAACTGGGGCACTGAAGCTTTCTTT. As protein: CASSSPGPEHLPNWGTEAFF.

This rearrangement joins TRBV5-1 to TRBJ2-7; no clear D. The CDR3 consists of 17 residues. Germline CDR1 is SGHRS and CDR2 is YFSETQ. The V gene lost 0 bases and the J gene lost 0 bases, with 16 bases spanning the gap. This CDR3 is CASSLEINRYYSYEQYF. The CDR3 DNA reads TGCGCCAGCAGCTTGGAAATTAACCGATACTACTCCTACGAGCAGTACTTC.

This clone has only one observation. The chain recombines TRBV27 with TRBJ2-1; D is perhaps TRBD2 (5 bases). V was cut by 6 bases and J by 7 bases, with 13 bases left in between. The CDR3 length is 13 residues. CDR1 and CDR2 from the germline V gene are MNHEY and SMNVEV (reference sequence). CDR3 DNA sequence: TGTGCCAGCAGCGAACTAGATGTGAATGAGCAGTTCTTC. Translation: CASSELDVNEQFF.

The chain has TRBV4-1 and TRBJ1-2; D remains ambiguous. Trimming removed 1 base at V and 6 bases at J, with 9 bases between. The CDR3 is 13 residues long. Germline CDR1 reads MGHRA; CDR2 reads YSYEKL. The CDR3 region has the DNA TGCGCCAGCAGCCAAGTTACATCGGATGGCTACACCTTC. It encodes CASSQVTSDGYTF.

The CDR3 sequence is CASSQGPYENTIYF. CDR3 nucleotides: TGTGCCAGCAGCCAAGGGCCGTATGAAAACACCATATATTTT. V usage is TRBV4-2 and J usage is TRBJ1-3; D is uncertain. The V and J ends lost 1 base and 6 bases respectively, with 10 bases between them. CDR1 and CDR2 from the germline V gene are LGHNA and YNFKEQ. The CDR3 has 14 amino acids.

This clone was observed a single time. The rearrangement joins TRBV29-1 to TRBJ2-5; D is uncertain. V lost 4 bases and J 6 bases, leaving 18 bases between the germline ends. The CDR3 is 14 residues long. The V gene's germline CDR1 is SQVTM and CDR2 ANQGSEA. In DNA form, the CDR3 reads TGCAGCGTTGGTCTAGGGCCGTGGGGAAAGACCCAGTACTTC. As protein: CSVGLGPWGKTQYF. The full variable domain, in which reference TRBV29-1 and TRBJ2-5 provide the parts outside the CDR3, is SAVISQKPSRDICQRGTSLTIQCQVDSQVTMMFWYRQQPGQSLTLIATANQGSEATYESGFVIDKFPISRPNLTFSTLTVSNMSPEDSSIYLCSVGLGPWGKTQYFGPGTRLLVL.

The gene calls are TRBV5-1 and TRBJ2-1, with 9 bases fitting TRBD2. Germline V gene sequence: CDR1 SGHRS, CDR2 YFSETQ. V shed 1 base, J shed 5 bases, and the junction held 4 bases outside the gene matches. This CDR3 has 15 residues. DNA of the CDR3: TGCGCCAGCAGCTTGTGGCTAGCGGGAAACAATGAGCAGTTCTTC. Residues: CASSLWLAGNNEQFF.

Note on this clone: Other nucleotide sequences from this sample produce the same CDR3. The chain combines TRBV9 with TRBJ2-1; the D gene could be TRBD1 or TRBD2 (5 bases each). V gave up 0 bases and J gave up 2 bases, with 12 bases separating them. The CDR3 is 16 amino acids. Germline V gene lookup returns CDR1 SGDLS and CDR2 YYNGEE. The CDR3, as DNA: TGTGCCAGCAGCGTAGTAGGGCGAGGGGCCTACAATGAGCAGTTCTTC. As protein: CASSVVGRGAYNEQFF.

The gene calls are TRBV19 and TRBJ2-1; D is possibly TRBD1 (6 bases). Germline values: CDR1 LNHDA, CDR2 SQIVND (reference sequence). V was clipped by 7 bases and J by 6 bases, with 16 bases between them. The CDR3 consists of 14 residues. The CDR3, as DNA: TGTGCCAGTAAAAGAGGGGGAGAATCCAATGAGCAGTTCTTC. It specifies CASKRGGESNEQFF.

The V call is TRBV14, the J call TRBJ2-1; D uncertain. Germline CDR1 and CDR2: SGHDN and FVKESK. This CDR3 spans 14 amino acids. Trimming took off 5 bases at V and 3 bases at J, with 11 bases between the two ends. This CDR3 reads CASSSSYDYNEQFF. DNA of the CDR3: TGTGCCAGCAGCTCGAGTTACGACTACAATGAGCAGTTCTTC. Filled out from reference TRBV14 and TRBJ2-1, the complete variable domain reads EAGVTQFPSHSVIEKGQTVTLRCDPISGHDNLYWYRRVMGKEIKFLLHFVKESKQDESGMPNNRFLAERTGGTYSTLKVQPAELEDSGVYFCASSSSYDYNEQFFGPGTRLTVL.